The clone carrying this T cell receptor (beta chain) has just a few counts. The data originate from a study of long-term antiretroviral therapy in people with HIV. The libraries were made with immunoSEQ v3.0 at survey level. The table came from immunoSEQ multiplex PCR; TCRdb's copy has only in-frame clones and leaves some out. The table includes 9,500 to 15,000 clones, roughly 80% detected once. J gave up 0 bases and V 5 bases, and 11 bases lay outside the gene matches. The CDR3 extends over 17 amino acids. Germline V CDR1 and CDR2: MDHEN, SYDVKM. The V call is TRBV28, the J call TRBJ2-7, with 9 bases matching TRBD1. Sequencing was performed on unsorted PBMCs, taken 0.8 years before starting antiretroviral therapy. This TCR was recovered from a woman between 40 and 55 years old with HIV. The CDR3 sequence: CASSPSGTGLVSYEQYF. The DNA for the CDR3 is TGTGCCAGCAGTCCCTCGGGGACAGGGTTGGTCTCCTACGAGCAGTACTTC.